This passage covers 3 T cell receptor beta chains from one sample sequenced in a study of blood T cell repertoires in COVID-19 (TCRdb year 2020). Library preparation employed the immunoSEQ multiplex PCR assay. TCRdb provides this immuneACCESS table in a form limited to in-frame rearrangements. Some clones are lacking; in checked studies, under half of them reflect an unresolved V gene, and why the rest are absent is not known. In all, the sample holds 210,000 or so clones, and 70% to 90% of those were seen once. The ten largest clones add up to 3.5% to 5.5% of the sample. The sequenced sample was PBMCs or T cells enriched from blood (not recorded which). These receptors originate from a man aged 25-40 years with acute COVID-19.

This clone was counted once. The chain joins TRBV5-1 to TRBJ2-3, with TRBD2 as a possible D gene (6 bases). Germline V gene sequence: CDR1 SGHRS, CDR2 YFSETQ. V lost 1 base and J 4 bases, leaving 19 bases between the germline ends. CDR3 length: 17 amino acids. Here the CDR3 reads CASSLLPGGVGSDTQYF. The CDR3 DNA sequence: TGCGCCAGCAGCTTGCTACCAGGAGGGGTGGGGTCAGATACGCAGTATTTT.

The V call is TRBV6-1, the J call TRBJ1-3; no reliable D call. Germline V gene lookup returns CDR1 MNHNS and CDR2 SASEGT. The V end lost 1 base, the J end lost 0 bases, and 10 bases lay between the germline ends. The CDR3 sequence is 16 residues long. DNA of the CDR3: TGTGCCAGCAGTGAAGTGACGCTAGGCTCTGGAAACACCATATATTTT. This codes for CASSEVTLGSGNTIYF.

The CDR3 nucleotides read TGCGCCAGCAGCAAAGGGTCGTCCGGGACTAGCGGGGGGACGAACACCGGGGAGCTGTTTTTT. Protein sequence: CASSKGSSGTSGGTNTGELFF. The chain joins TRBV5-1 to TRBJ2-2; 15 positions match TRBD2. Per the germline V gene, CDR1 is SGHRS and CDR2 is YFSETQ. The V and J ends lost 4 bases and 0 bases, in that order; junction bases with no gene match: 13. The CDR3 is 21 residues long.